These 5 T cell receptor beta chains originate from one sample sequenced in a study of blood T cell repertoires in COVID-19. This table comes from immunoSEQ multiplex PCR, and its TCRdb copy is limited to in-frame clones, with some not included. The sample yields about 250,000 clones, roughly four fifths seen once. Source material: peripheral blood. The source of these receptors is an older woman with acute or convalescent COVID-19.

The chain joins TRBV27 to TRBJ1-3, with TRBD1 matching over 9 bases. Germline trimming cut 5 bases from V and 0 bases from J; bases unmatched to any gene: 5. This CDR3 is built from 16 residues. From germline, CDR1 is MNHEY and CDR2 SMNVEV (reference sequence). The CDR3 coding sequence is TGTGCCAGCAGTCCCTCGACAGGGGGCTCTGGAAACACCATATATTTT. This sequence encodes CASSPSTGGSGNTIYF.

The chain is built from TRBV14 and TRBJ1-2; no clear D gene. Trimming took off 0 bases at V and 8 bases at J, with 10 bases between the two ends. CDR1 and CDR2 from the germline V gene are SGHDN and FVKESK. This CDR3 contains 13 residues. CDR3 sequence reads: CASSQEIARGYTF. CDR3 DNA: TGTGCCAGCAGCCAAGAAATCGCGAGGGGCTACACCTTC.

The CDR3 bases are TGTGCCAGCAACAGGGTTAACTATGGCTACACCTTC. This encodes CASNRVNYGYTF. The gene calls are TRBV28 and TRBJ1-2; tentatively, D is TRBD1 (6 bases). Germline CDR1 MDHEN, CDR2 SYDVKM. The CDR3 is made up of 12 amino acids. V lost 7 bases and J 1 base, leaving 7 bases between the germline ends.

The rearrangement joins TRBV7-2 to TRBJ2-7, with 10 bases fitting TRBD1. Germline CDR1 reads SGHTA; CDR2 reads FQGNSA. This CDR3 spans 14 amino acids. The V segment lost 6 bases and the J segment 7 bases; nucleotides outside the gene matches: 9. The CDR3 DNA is TGTGCCAGCAGAACCGGGACAGGGGATTATGAGCAGTACTTC. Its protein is CASRTGTGDYEQYF.

The CDR3 sequence is CASSTGQLSSGNTIYF. The CDR3, as DNA: TGCGCCAGCAGCACCGGACAGTTGAGCTCTGGAAACACCATATATTTT. V and J are TRBV5-1 and TRBJ1-3; TRBD1 might be the D (6 bases). V shed 4 bases and J shed 0 bases, with 14 bases lying between them. CDR3 size: 16 residues. Germline V gives CDR1 SGHRS, CDR2 YFSETQ. Combining the CDR3 with reference TRBV5-1 and TRBJ1-3 gives the whole variable domain KAGVTQTPRYLIKTRGQQVTLSCSPISGHRSVSWYQQTPGQGLQFLFEYFSETQRNKGNFPGRFSGRQFSNSRSEMNVSTLELGDSALYLCASSTGQLSSGNTIYFGEGSWLTVV.